This TCR beta chain was retrieved from a study of blood T cell repertoires in COVID-19. Whole-study context: Samples of COVID-19 (acute and convalescent) were obtained from the United States, Italy and Spain.

Generated by immunoSEQ multiplex PCR, the TCRdb table keeps only in-frame clones and is missing some. This table has some 61,000 clones, roughly 85% appearing once. CDR1 and CDR2 (germline): MDHEN, SYDVKM. The CDR3 is made up of 15 amino acids. The V gene lost 5 bases and the J gene lost 1 base, with 14 bases spanning the gap. The rearrangement uses TRBV28 and TRBJ1-1, with D maybe TRBD1 (5 bases). This receptor was taken from a man aged 30 to 39 with acute or convalescent COVID-19. Sequenced: peripheral blood. CDR3 nucleotide sequence: TGTGCCAGCAGTCGGACGGGGGTCTCGAACACTGAAGCTTTCTTT. Its translation: CASSRTGVSNTEAFF.